This T cell receptor (beta chain) was captured in a study of identical twins. Study-wide results and limits: Sharing of beta out-of-frame sequences by twins showed a weaker excess. Out-of-frame alpha sequences shared between twins exhibited an excess of low generation probability.

This clonotype occurred a few times. The antigen is unknown. The ends were cut back, 1 base at V and 13 bases at J, with 20 bases in the middle. This CDR3 is 14 amino acids long. Germline V lookup: CDR1 SGHTA, CDR2 FQGNSA. It was template switching that added a universal primer site, and there were unique molecular identifiers on the cDNA. TCRdb re-derived calls from the 5' RACE reads in MiXCR, one entry per CDR3 protein. The sample lists hundreds of thousands of distinct CDR3 sequences, 8.6% occurring once. This sample was also put to use in a study of yellow fever vaccine responses in identical twins. That source reports: A vaccine T cell response that seemed partly convergent and partly personalized was reported in twins.

The clonotype originates from a woman in her late teens or twenties in good health. The chain carries TRBV7-2 and TRBJ2-7, with D perhaps TRBD1 (5 bases). The sample was PBMCs. CDR3 DNA: TGTGCCAGCAGCTTAGTCGGTGAGCAGGGTGGGCACTACTTC. Residues: CASSLVGEQGGHYF.